The clone carrying this T cell receptor (beta chain) was observed at least ten times. What it recognizes is unknown. These data belong to a study of identical twins. Whole-study results and caveats: Beta clonotypes that were abundant in cord blood contained fewer insertions, a pattern absent from memory repertoires.

The CDR3 loop spans 17 amino acids. Trimming left V 6 bases short and J 5 bases short, with 25 bases between. CDR1 is SGHVS, CDR2 FQNEAQ, per germline. A universal primer site came from template switching; cDNA carried unique molecular identifiers. TCRdb re-derived calls from the 5' RACE reads in MiXCR, one entry per CDR3 protein. This table has approximately 700,000 distinct CDR3 sequences, roughly 6% appearing once. J is TRBJ2-5 and V is TRBV7-8; tentative D call: TRBD1 (6 bases). The specimen sequenced was naive T cells sorted from blood. This clonotype originated in a man aged 18 to 29 in good health. CDR3 nucleotide sequence: TGTGCCAGCAGACAACAGAGAAAGTGGACAGTGGAGGAGACCCAGTACTTC. Amino acid sequence: CASRQQRKWTVEETQYF. The variable domain in full, with the rest retrieved from reference TRBV7-8 and TRBJ2-5, is GAGVSQSPRYKVAKRGQDVALRCDPISGHVSLFWYQQALGQGPEFLTYFQNEAQLDKSGLPSDRFFAERPEGSVSTLKIQRTQQEDSAVYLCASRQQRKWTVEETQYFGPGTRLLVL.